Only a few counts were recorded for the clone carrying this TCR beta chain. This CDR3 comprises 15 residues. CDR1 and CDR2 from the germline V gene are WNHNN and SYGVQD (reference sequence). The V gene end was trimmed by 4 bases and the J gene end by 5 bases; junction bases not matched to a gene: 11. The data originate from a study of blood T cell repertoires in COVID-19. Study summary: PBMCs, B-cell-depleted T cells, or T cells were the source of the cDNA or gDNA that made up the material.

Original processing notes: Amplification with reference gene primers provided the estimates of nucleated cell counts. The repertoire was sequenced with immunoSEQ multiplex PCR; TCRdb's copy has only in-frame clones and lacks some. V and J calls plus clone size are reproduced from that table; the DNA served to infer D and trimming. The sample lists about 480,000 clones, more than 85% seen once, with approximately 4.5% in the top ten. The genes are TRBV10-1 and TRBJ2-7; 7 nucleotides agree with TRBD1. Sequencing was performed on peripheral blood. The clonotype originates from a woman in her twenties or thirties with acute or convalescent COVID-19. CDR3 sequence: CASSVGKGAFNEQYF. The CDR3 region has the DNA TGCGCCAGCAGTGTGGGTAAGGGGGCGTTCAACGAGCAGTACTTC.